This T cell receptor (beta chain) comes out of a study of PD-L1 blockade in urothelial cancer. Study overall: Bladder-origin urothelial cancer in males described about 90% of the 29 patients.

Looked up from germline, CDR1 is SGHRS and CDR2 is YFSETQ. The CDR3 runs 16 residues. J gave up 0 bases and V 0 bases, and 3 bases lay outside the gene matches. The repertoire was sequenced with immunoSEQ multiplex PCR; TCRdb's copy has only in-frame clones and lacks some. Of around 93,000 clones listed, 75% to 90% are singletons. Regarding time point: peripheral blood 6 weeks after treatment start. Specimen: PBMCs, collected around atezolizumab (anti-PD-L1) treatment. The J gene is TRBJ2-7, the V gene TRBV5-1; 10 bases line up with TRBD2. This TCR came from a man aged 65 to 79 with urothelial cancer. CDR3 DNA: TGCGCCAGCAGCTTGGATAGCGGGGGGCTCTCCTACGAGCAGTACTTC. Translation: CASSLDSGGLSYEQYF.